The clone carrying this T cell receptor (beta chain) came up once. This sample stems from a study of blood T cell repertoires in COVID-19. Study background: Nucleic acid was either cDNA or gDNA, and it came from T cells, B-cell-depleted T cells, or PBMCs.

TCRdb's table, derived via immunoSEQ multiplex PCR, lists solely in-frame clones and lacks some. Of about 200,000 clones detected, roughly 86% appear once; the ten largest clones hold 6.5% to 9%. V lost 5 bases to trimming and J lost 2 bases, with 13 bases between them. This CDR3 has 14 residues. The germline gives CDR1 LGHDT, CDR2 YNNKEL (reference sequence). What was sequenced was peripheral blood. The gene calls are TRBV3-1 (or the pseudogene TRBV3-2) and TRBJ2-7; possibly TRBD1 for D (6 bases). This receptor was obtained from a woman aged 45-65 years with active or convalescent COVID-19. This chain's CDR3 is CASSATRGTYEQYF. DNA for the CDR3: TGTGCCAGCAGCGCCACCAGGGGAACCTACGAGCAGTACTTC.